A single sample is the source of the 9 T cell receptor beta chains below, sequenced in a study of T cells after yellow fever vaccination. TCRdb independently ran MiXCR on the 5' RACE reads; one entry per CDR3 protein. Of some 350,000 distinct CDR3 sequences in the sample, roughly 4% are singletons; the top ten hold approximately 25%. The input for sequencing was PBMCs, taken 5 days after the yellow fever booster vaccination. These receptors came from a man aged 18-30 years who received the YFV17D yellow fever vaccine.

CDR3 in DNA: TGTGCCAGCAGCGTAGGACAAAGGAATTCACCCCTCCACTTT. It specifies CASSVGQRNSPLHF. The chain carries TRBV9 and TRBJ1-6; no clear D gene. The CDR3 runs to 14 residues. The ends were cut back, 0 bases at V and 7 bases at J, with 8 bases in the middle. Germline V gene sequence: CDR1 SGDLS, CDR2 YYNGEE.

This clonotype was found a few times. The J gene is TRBJ1-6, the V gene TRBV5-5; D gene uncertain. The CDR3 has 16 amino acids. Between the trimmed V and J ends, which lost 3 bases and 5 bases, there was a span of 15 bases. Germline assignment: CDR1 SGHKS and CDR2 YYEKEE (reference sequence). The CDR3 loop reads CASSSLVGRNNSPLHF. In DNA, the CDR3 is TGTGCCAGCAGCTCTTTGGTAGGACGGAATAATTCACCCCTCCACTTT. Full variable domain (missing parts from reference TRBV5-5 and TRBJ1-6): DAGVTQSPTHLIKTRGQQVTLRCSPISGHKSVSWYQQVLGQGPQFIFQYYEKEERGRGNFPDRFSARQFPNYSSELNVNALLLGDSALYLCASSSLVGRNNSPLHFGNGTRLTVT.

The chain links TRBV28 to TRBJ1-5; D remains ambiguous. V was shortened by 5 bases and J by 7 bases, with 9 bases between the two germline ends. Germline CDR1 and CDR2: MDHEN and SYDVKM. This CDR3 has 12 amino acids. In DNA form, the CDR3 reads TGTGCCAGCAGTACCGCACACCAGCCCCAGCATTTT. It translates to CASSTAHQPQHF. The full variable domain, in which reference TRBV28 and TRBJ1-5 provide the parts outside the CDR3, is DVKVTQSSRYLVKRTGEKVFLECVQDMDHENMFWYRQDPGLGLRLIYFSYDVKMKEKGDIPEGYSVSREKKERFSLILESASTNQTSMYLCASSTAHQPQHFGDGTRLSIL.

This clonotype was counted between two and nine times. The chain employs TRBV29-1 and TRBJ1-1; possible D gene TRBD1, 6 bases. This CDR3 region has 13 residues. Germline V CDR1 and CDR2: SQVTM, ANQGSEA. The germline V and J ends were trimmed by 7 bases and 1 base, with 13 bases remaining between them. CDR3 region: CSATGGQNTEAFF. The CDR3, as DNA: TGCAGCGCGACAGGAGGACAGAACACTGAAGCTTTCTTT.

The genes are TRBV6-2 or TRBV6-3 and TRBJ1-2, with 7 bases lining up with TRBD1. Germline trimming cut 6 bases from V and 8 bases from J; bases unmatched to any gene: 6. The CDR3 sequence is 12 residues long. The germline V gene has CDR1 MNHEY and CDR2 SVGEGT. The DNA of the CDR3 is TGTGCCAGCAGCCACAGGGGCGGCGGCTACACCTTC. Translating gives CASSHRGGGYTF.

This clonotype has at least ten counts. V gene TRBV4-3 combines with J gene TRBJ2-7, with D hard to call. There are 17 residues in the CDR3. Trimming removed 1 base from V and 0 bases from J, with 16 bases in between. CDR1 is LGHNA and CDR2 is YSLEER in the germline V gene. The CDR3 DNA reads TGCGCCAGCAGCCAAGCGATAGGCCCGATTTCCTCCTACGAGCAGTACTTC. Protein: CASSQAIGPISSYEQYF.

J is TRBJ1-2 and V is TRBV5-6, with no clear D. Trimming cost V 0 bases and J 0 bases, with 9 bases left between them. Germline V gene sequence: CDR1 SGHDT, CDR2 YYEEEE. The CDR3 runs to 15 residues. CDR3 nucleotide sequence: TGTGCCAGCAGCTTGGTTGGAGGCACTAACTATGGCTACACCTTC. It encodes CASSLVGGTNYGYTF.

This clonotype was found many times. The chain couples TRBV15 to TRBJ1-1; no definite D call. Germline assignment: CDR1 LNHNV and CDR2 YYDKDF (reference sequence). This CDR3 spans 13 amino acids. V lost 3 bases to trimming and J lost 1 base, with 6 bases between them. The CDR3 spells CATSRTGNTEAFF. As DNA, the CDR3 is TGTGCCACCAGCAGGACCGGGAACACTGAAGCTTTCTTT.

This clonotype was recorded many times. CDR3 nucleotide sequence: TGTGCCACCAGCAGAACTCTCCATAGAACTTTGAACACTGAAGCTTTCTTT. It encodes CATSRTLHRTLNTEAFF. The chain couples TRBV15 to TRBJ1-1, with unresolved D. Looked up from germline, CDR1 is LNHNV and CDR2 is YYDKDF (reference sequence). CDR3 length equals 17 residues. V shed 2 bases and J shed 0 bases, with 16 bases lying between them. The full variable domain, rest sourced from reference TRBV15 and TRBJ1-1, is DAMVIQNPRYQVTQFGKPVTLSCSQTLNHNVMYWYQQKSSQAPKLLFHYYDKDFNNEADTPDNFQSRRPNTSFCFLDIRSPGLGDTAMYLCATSRTLHRTLNTEAFFGQGTRLTVV.